This T cell receptor (beta chain) was observed in a study of T-cell reconstitution after alpha-beta-depleted transplantation in children. The sample holds many counts of this clonotype. Molecular barcoding with unique molecular identifiers was used for the TCRbeta library. Via MiXCR, TCRdb re-called the PCR reads, giving one row per CDR3 protein. Of hundreds of thousands of distinct CDR3 sequences listed, 9.5% to 13% are singletons. The trim removed 0 bases at V and 3 bases at J, leaving 5 bases unmatched. This CDR3 comprises 17 residues. Germline V gene sequence: CDR1 SGHRS, CDR2 YFSETQ. This chain connects TRBV5-1 to TRBJ2-2, with 10 bases that match TRBD2. Sequenced here: PBMCs, sampled before TCRalphabeta/CD19-depleted stem cell transplant. The TCR originated in a child under two years old with acute myeloid leukemia, due to receive a stem cell transplant. The CDR3 DNA sequence: TGCGCCAGCAGCTTGGACCTCAGCGGGGGGGACACCGGGGAGCTGTTTTTT. Residues: CASSLDLSGGDTGELFF.